These T cell receptor beta chains were read from a single sample in a study of CD8 T cells in Susac syndrome. A single record per CDR3 protein comes from TCRdb applying MiXCR to the immunoSEQ multiplex PCR reads. The sample has 170,000 or so distinct CDR3 sequences, about 96% seen once; the top ten hold around 0.12%. The specimen was CD4+ T cells from PBMCs. The receptors were gathered from a human donor with Susac syndrome. Both conserved end residues are part of each CDR3. The D gene is left open where the match is weak. Expanded clones get a size class; other rows say once, few or many, or leave the size out.

clone_size: NA; j_call: TRBJ2-2; d_call: NA; v_call: TRBV4-1; cdr3_nt: TGCGCCAGCAGCAAGTGGCAGTCGCCAGGAACCGGGGAGCTGTTTTTT; cdr3_aa: CASSKWQSPGTGELFF
clone_size: NA; j_call: TRBJ2-5; d_call: NA; v_call: TRBV5-1; cdr3_nt: TGCGCCAGCAGCTTGGATGACAGGAGGCAAGAGACCCAGTACTTC; cdr3_aa: CASSLDDRRQETQYF
clone_size: NA; j_call: TRBJ2-1; d_call: TRBD2; v_call: TRBV25-1; cdr3_nt: TGTGCCAGCGCTAAAACTAGCGGGGGTTACAATGAGCAGTTCTTC; cdr3_aa: CASAKTSGGYNEQFF
clone_size: NA; j_call: TRBJ1-2; d_call: NA; v_call: TRBV6-5; cdr3_nt: TGTGCCAGTTTTTCGGGCTATGGCTACACCTTC; cdr3_aa: CASFSGYGYTF
clone_size: NA; j_call: TRBJ1-5; d_call: TRBD1; v_call: TRBV5-8; cdr3_nt: TGTGCCAGCAGCCTCGGACAGGGTGAAAGTCAGCCCCAGCATTTT; cdr3_aa: CASSLGQGESQPQHF
clone_size: NA; j_call: TRBJ2-7; d_call: TRBD2; v_call: TRBV15; cdr3_nt: TGTGCCACCAGGTCGGTTGGAGCGGGAGCTCACGAGCAGTACTTC; cdr3_aa: CATRSVGAGAHEQYF
clone_size: NA; j_call: TRBJ2-2; d_call: TRBD1; v_call: TRBV18; cdr3_nt: TGTGCCAGCTCACCAAGACAGGGAGTGAACACCGGGGAGCTGTTTTTT; cdr3_aa: CASSPRQGVNTGELFF
clone_size: NA; j_call: TRBJ2-1; d_call: NA; v_call: TRBV25-1; cdr3_nt: TGTGCCAGCAGTGAAGTGACACCCGCCTACAATGAGCAGTTCTTC; cdr3_aa: CASSEVTPAYNEQFF
clone_size: NA; j_call: TRBJ2-5; d_call: TRBD1; v_call: TRBV29-1; cdr3_nt: TGCAGCGTTGGGCTCACCGGGACAGGGGAGACCCAGTACTTC; cdr3_aa: CSVGLTGTGETQYF
clone_size: few; j_call: TRBJ2-3; d_call: NA; v_call: TRBV3-1; cdr3_nt: TGTGCCAGCAGCCAACGCACAGATACGCAGTATTTT; cdr3_aa: CASSQRTDTQYF
clone_size: NA; j_call: TRBJ2-3; d_call: TRBD1; v_call: TRBV29-1; cdr3_nt: TGCAGCGTCGGAGGGGCAGGCAGGGGGCAAGATACGCAGTATTTT; cdr3_aa: CSVGGAGRGQDTQYF
clone_size: NA; j_call: TRBJ2-5; d_call: TRBD2; v_call: TRBV24-1; cdr3_nt: TGTGCCACCAGTGACCCGCCTAGCGGGGGAGAGACCCAGTACTTC; cdr3_aa: CATSDPPSGGETQYF
clone_size: NA; j_call: TRBJ2-4; d_call: NA; v_call: TRBV12-3/TRBV12-4; cdr3_nt: TGTGCCAGCAGTTTAGCGCTTCTGGGGGCTATGTACTTC; cdr3_aa: CASSLALLGAMYF
clone_size: NA; j_call: TRBJ1-5; d_call: NA; v_call: TRBV28; cdr3_nt: TGTGCCAGCCTCGAGGGGTCGGGCAATCAGCCCCAGCATTTT; cdr3_aa: CASLEGSGNQPQHF
clone_size: NA; j_call: TRBJ1-5; d_call: NA; v_call: TRBV4-3; cdr3_nt: TGCGCCAGCAGCCAAGAACGGGATCAGCCCCAGCATTTT; cdr3_aa: CASSQERDQPQHF
clone_size: NA; j_call: TRBJ2-1; d_call: NA; v_call: TRBV29-1; cdr3_nt: TGCAGCGTTGAAAGACACAATGAGCAGTTCTTC; cdr3_aa: CSVERHNEQFF